Each of the 17 T cell receptor beta chains below was sequenced from the same sample in a study of radiation and T cells in renal cell carcinoma. The time point here: blood 4 weeks post-SBRT, at nephrectomy. Treatment specified: 15 Gy SBRT to primary tumor, nephrectomy 4 weeks later. Assay used: immunoSEQ multiplex PCR; TCRdb lists only in-frame clones, some missing. The table shows about 140,000 clones, with 75% to 90% occurring only once. The sequencing here drew on blood, taken from a patient whose treatment included radiotherapy and nephrectomy. All receptors come from a woman between 45 and 60 years old with renal cell carcinoma.

The chain joins TRBV4-2 to TRBJ1-2; D uncertain. The CDR3 runs to 14 residues. Per the germline V gene, CDR1 is LGHNA and CDR2 is YNFKEQ. Trimming removed 5 bases at V and 4 bases at J, with 14 bases between. The CDR3 protein is CASSKEAPSYGYTF. CDR3 nucleotide sequence: TGTGCCAGCAGCAAGGAGGCACCCTCCTATGGCTACACCTTC.

This rearrangement joins TRBV7-8 to TRBJ1-5; unclear D gene. Trimming removed 2 bases from V and 9 bases from J, with 14 bases in between. CDR3 length: 14 amino acids. CDR1 and CDR2 from the germline V gene are SGHVS and FQNEAQ. CDR3 loop: CASSLIDERWPQHF. The CDR3 DNA reads as TGTGCCAGCAGCTTAATTGACGAACGCTGGCCCCAGCATTTT.

This chain uses TRBV5-4 with TRBJ2-5; weak D call: TRBD2 (6 bases). The V and J ends lost 0 bases and 3 bases respectively, with 12 bases between them. This CDR3 is 15 amino acids long. Germline CDR1 reads SGHNT; CDR2 reads YYREEE (reference sequence). CDR3 protein: CASSLAGLAKETQYF. CDR3 DNA sequence: TGTGCCAGCAGCTTGGCCGGGCTAGCGAAAGAGACCCAGTACTTC.

V is TRBV10-3 and J is TRBJ2-7; tentative D call: TRBD2 (5 bases). V was trimmed by 3 bases and J by 5 bases, leaving 23 bases between them. The CDR3 loop spans 17 amino acids. CDR1 ENHRY and CDR2 SYGVKD come from the germline V gene. The CDR3 sequence is CAISDLGLSTRSHEQYF. DNA of the CDR3: TGTGCCATCAGTGACTTAGGACTTTCCACGAGATCCCACGAGCAGTACTTC.

The CDR3 protein is CAWSSGGLTLGYTF. For the CDR3, the DNA is TGTGCCTGGAGTTCAGGGGGCTTAACACTTGGCTACACCTTC. The chain uses TRBV30 and TRBJ1-2; TRBD1 matches 8 bases. The CDR3 length is 14 residues. Germline CDR1 GTSNPN, CDR2 SVGIG (reference sequence). Germline trimming cut 2 bases from V and 7 bases from J; bases unmatched to any gene: 9. Together with reference TRBV30 and TRBJ1-2, the CDR3 gives the full variable domain: SQTIHQWPATLVQPVGSPLSLECTVEGTSNPNLYWYRQAAGRGLQLLFYSVGIGQISSEVPQNLSASRPQDRQFILSSKKLLLSDSGFYLCAWSSGGLTLGYTFGSGTRLTVV.

The genes are TRBV6-5 and TRBJ2-3; 9 bases are shared with TRBD2. CDR3 length: 16 residues. The V and J ends lost 3 bases and 2 bases, in that order; junction bases with no gene match: 6. The germline V gene has CDR1 MNHEY and CDR2 SVGAGI. The CDR3 loop is CASSYALAGTTDTQYF. The CDR3 DNA reads as TGTGCCAGCAGTTATGCCCTAGCGGGGACCACAGATACGCAGTATTTT.

The rearrangement uses TRBV2 and TRBJ1-5; tentative D call: TRBD1 (6 bases). This CDR3 region has 16 residues. Germline CDR1 and CDR2: SNHLY and FYNNEI. Trimming left V 4 bases short and J 1 base short, with 14 bases between. DNA of the CDR3: TGTGCCAGCAGTGTGTCAGGGGTAGTGAGCAATCAGCCCCAGCATTTT. Translating gives CASSVSGVVSNQPQHF.

V gene TRBV7-9 combines with J gene TRBJ2-7; TRBD1 is a possible D gene (5 bases). V gave up 5 bases and J gave up 0 bases, with 11 bases separating them. There are 14 residues in the CDR3. Germline V lookup: CDR1 SEHNR, CDR2 FQNEAQ (reference sequence). DNA for the CDR3: TGTGCCAGCAGCCCACAGGAAAGCTCCTACGAGCAGTACTTC. Encoded protein: CASSPQESSYEQYF. Together with reference TRBV7-9 and TRBJ2-7, the CDR3 gives the full variable domain: DTGVSQNPRHKITKRGQNVTFRCDPISEHNRLYWYRQTLGQGPEFLTYFQNEAQLEKSRLLSDRFSAERPKGSFSTLEIQRTEQGDSAMYLCASSPQESSYEQYFGPGTRLTVT.

This sequence joins TRBV10-1 and TRBJ2-3, with a tentative D call TRBD2 (6 bases). Germline loops: CDR1 WNHNN, CDR2 SYGVQD (reference sequence). The CDR3 loop spans 15 amino acids. V was pared by 0 bases and J by 6 bases, with 13 bases between. The CDR3 nucleotides are TGCGCCAGCAGTGAGTCGTTCGGGGGAAGCGATACGCAGTATTTT. Translation gives CASSESFGGSDTQYF.

The chain carries TRBV19 and TRBJ2-7; 9 positions agree with TRBD1. The CDR3 totals 15 residues. Germline-derived CDR1 and CDR2 are LNHDA and SQIVND (reference sequence). V lost 6 bases, J lost 0 bases, and 6 bases stayed unmatched. The CDR3 DNA reads as TGTGCCAGTAGAAGAGGACAGGGGAGCTCCTACGAGCAGTACTTC. Translating it yields CASRRGQGSSYEQYF.

The chain is built from TRBV5-1 and TRBJ2-5, with D possibly TRBD2 on 6 matching bases. The CDR3 length is 16 residues. Per the germline V gene, CDR1 is SGHRS and CDR2 is YFSETQ. V gave up 0 bases and J gave up 1 base, with 13 bases separating them. CDR3 nucleotide sequence: TGCGCCAGCAGCTTGGATTCGGTCGGGGGCCAAGAGACCCAGTACTTC. It yields the protein CASSLDSVGGQETQYF. Complete variable domain (other parts from reference TRBV5-1 and TRBJ2-5): KAGVTQTPRYLIKTRGQQVTLSCSPISGHRSVSWYQQTPGQGLQFLFEYFSETQRNKGNFPGRFSGRQFSNSRSEMNVSTLELGDSALYLCASSLDSVGGQETQYFGPGTRLLVL.

This clone has only one observation. The chain is built from TRBV5-6 and TRBJ2-7; D is undetermined. V dropped 0 bases and J dropped 3 bases, with 7 bases sitting between them. This CDR3 is 13 amino acids long. Germline CDR1 is SGHDT and CDR2 is YYEEEE. The CDR3 DNA sequence: TGTGCCAGCAGCTTGGTACCGGACTACGAGCAGTACTTC. Translating it yields CASSLVPDYEQYF.

The chain employs TRBV1 and TRBJ1-4; the DNA was not compared with TRBD1, the D call given in the table. TRBV1 is a listed pseudogene. CDR3 length equals 21 residues. CDR3 in DNA: TGCACCAGCAGCCAGTATTTTATTCGATGGGACAGGCCCGCAACTAATGAAAAACTGTTTTTT. Amino acids: CTSSQYFIRWDRPATNEKLFF.

This clone has just one count. The CDR3 coding sequence is TGTGCCAGTAGTAACGGAGATACGCAGTATTTT. This sequence encodes CASSNGDTQYF. The chain carries TRBV19 and TRBJ2-3, with D unclear. There are 11 residues in the CDR3. CDR1 and CDR2 from the germline V gene are LNHDA and SQIVND (reference sequence). V was clipped by 4 bases and J by 5 bases, with 4 bases between them.

The rearrangement joins TRBV27 to TRBJ2-7; D uncertain. The CDR3 sequence is 14 residues long. V was shortened by 6 bases and J by 2 bases, with 14 bases between the two germline ends. Germline V gene sequence: CDR1 MNHEY, CDR2 SMNVEV (reference sequence). In DNA form, the CDR3 reads TGTGCCAGCAGCCCCCCCGGACGGACCTACGAGCAGTACTTC. Translating gives CASSPPGRTYEQYF.

The rearrangement joins TRBV5-1 to TRBJ2-3; D is unresolved. Trimming removed 1 base at V and 4 bases at J, with 10 bases between. CDR1 SGHRS and CDR2 YFSETQ come from the germline V gene. CDR3 size: 14 residues. CDR3 coding DNA: TGCGCCAGCAGCTTGTATATCCCGCCAGATACGCAGTATTTT. It specifies CASSLYIPPDTQYF.

This clone was picked up a small number of times. The J gene is TRBJ1-1, the V gene TRBV28; D ambiguous. The V and J ends lost 6 bases and 5 bases respectively, with 10 bases between them. The CDR3 is made up of 12 amino acids. Looked up from germline, CDR1 is MDHEN and CDR2 is SYDVKM. In nucleotides, the CDR3 is TGTGCCAGCAGGGACCAATGGACTGAAGCTTTCTTT. Protein: CASRDQWTEAFF.